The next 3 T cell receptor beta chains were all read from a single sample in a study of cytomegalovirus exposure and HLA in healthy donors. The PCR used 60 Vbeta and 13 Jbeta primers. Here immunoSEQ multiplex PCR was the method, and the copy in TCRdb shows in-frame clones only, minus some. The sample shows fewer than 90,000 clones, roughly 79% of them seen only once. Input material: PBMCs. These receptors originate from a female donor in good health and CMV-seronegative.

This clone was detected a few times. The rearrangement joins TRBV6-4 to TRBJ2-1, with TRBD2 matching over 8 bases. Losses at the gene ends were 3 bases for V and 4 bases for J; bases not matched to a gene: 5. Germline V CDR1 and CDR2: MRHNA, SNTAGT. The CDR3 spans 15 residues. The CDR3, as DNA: TGTGCCAGCAGTGAAGGGACTAGTCCGTACAATGAGCAGTTCTTC. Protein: CASSEGTSPYNEQFF.

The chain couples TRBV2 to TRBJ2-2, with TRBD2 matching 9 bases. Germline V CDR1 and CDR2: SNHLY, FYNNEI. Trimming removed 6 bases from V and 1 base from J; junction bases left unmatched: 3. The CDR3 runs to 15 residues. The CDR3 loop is CASSLTSGNTGELFF. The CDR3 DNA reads TGTGCCAGCAGCCTGACTAGCGGGAACACCGGGGAGCTGTTTTTT.

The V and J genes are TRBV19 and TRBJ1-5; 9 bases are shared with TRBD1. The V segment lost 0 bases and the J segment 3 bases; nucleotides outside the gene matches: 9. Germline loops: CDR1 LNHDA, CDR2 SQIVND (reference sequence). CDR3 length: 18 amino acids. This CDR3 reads CASSIDRDRDRLNQPQHF. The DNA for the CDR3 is TGTGCCAGTAGTATAGATCGGGACAGGGATCGTCTCAATCAGCCCCAGCATTTT.